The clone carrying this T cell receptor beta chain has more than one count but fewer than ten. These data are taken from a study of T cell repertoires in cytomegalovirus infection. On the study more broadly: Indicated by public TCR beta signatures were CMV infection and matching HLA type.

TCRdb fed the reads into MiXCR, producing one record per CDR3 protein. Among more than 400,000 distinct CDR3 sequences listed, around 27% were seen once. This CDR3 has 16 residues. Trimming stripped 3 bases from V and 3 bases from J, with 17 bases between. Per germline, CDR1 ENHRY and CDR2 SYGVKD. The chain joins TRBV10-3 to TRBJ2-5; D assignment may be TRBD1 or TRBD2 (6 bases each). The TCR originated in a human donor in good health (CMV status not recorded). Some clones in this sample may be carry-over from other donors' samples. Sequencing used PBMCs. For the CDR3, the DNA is TGTGCCATCAGTGAATTCTTTGCGGGACAAAAAGAGACCCAGTACTTC. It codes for CAISEFFAGQKETQYF.